These T cell receptor beta chains were read from a single sample in a study of prognosis after radiotherapy for stage I lung cancer. TCRdb re-called the multiplex PCR reads through MiXCR, storing one row per CDR3 protein. The sample comprises approximately 17,000 distinct CDR3 sequences, approximately 40% of which are singletons, and 40% rests with the top ten. The material was PBMCs, obtained before or after stereotactic body radiation therapy (not recorded which). The receptors here all came from a donor of 50 years or more with non-small cell lung cancer. CDR3s include the opening cysteine and the closing phenylalanine or tryptophan. D genes are given only for firm matches. Some rows have no size entry. The others give once, few or many, or a class for an expanded clone.

v_gene,j_gene,d_gene,abundance,CDR3aa,CDR3nt
TRBV2,TRBJ2-5,NA,many,CASSVWQETQYF,TGTGCCAGCAGTGTCTGGCAAGAGACCCAGTACTTC
TRBV6-2/TRBV6-3,TRBJ2-7,NA,medium-sized,CASSAGTDSSPYEQYF,TGTGCCAGCAGTGCAGGTACAGACAGTTCGCCCTACGAGCAGTACTTC
TRBV7-6,TRBJ2-7,NA,many,CASSPNRVLSEQYF,TGTGCCAGCAGCCCGAACCGGGTCCTCTCCGAGCAGTACTTC
TRBV3-1,TRBJ2-3,TRBD2,many,CASSQAGGDTQYF,TGTGCCAGCAGCCAAGCGGGAGGAGATACGCAGTATTTT
TRBV6-2/TRBV6-3,TRBJ2-7,NA,NA,CASQPEAGATYEQYF,TGTGCCAGCCAGCCCGAGGCGGGCGCTACCTACGAGCAGTACTTC
TRBV6-1,TRBJ2-2,TRBD1,many,CASSPTGDTGELFF,TGTGCCAGCAGCCCGACAGGGGACACCGGGGAGCTGTTTTTT
TRBV5-1,TRBJ2-5,TRBD1,many,CASSSQGAPETQYF,TGCGCCAGCAGCTCTCAGGGGGCTCCAGAGACCCAGTACTTC
TRBV7-2,TRBJ2-1,NA,medium-sized,CASSLAPGLSYNEQFF,TGTGCCAGCAGCTTAGCGCCGGGACTTAGCTACAATGAGCAGTTCTTC
TRBV5-6,TRBJ1-2,NA,many,CASSLAPADGYTF,TGTGCCAGCAGCTTGGCCCCGGCGGACGGCTACACCTTC
TRBV27,TRBJ2-7,TRBD1,medium-sized,CASSFRGNGEQYF,TGTGCCAGCAGTTTCAGGGGGAACGGCGAGCAGTACTTC
TRBV7-8,TRBJ2-7,NA,few,CASSLGGVGYEQYF,TGTGCCAGCAGCTTAGGGGGCGTTGGTTACGAGCAGTACTTC
TRBV7-2,TRBJ2-7,NA,NA,CASSSDKSGFSYEQYF,TGTGCCAGCAGCTCAGACAAAAGCGGGTTCTCCTACGAGCAGTACTTC
TRBV5-6,TRBJ2-5,NA,many,CASSTLETQYF,TGTGCCAGCAGCACCCTAGAGACCCAGTACTTC
TRBV6-1,TRBJ1-4,TRBD1,many,CASSEDELQGATNEKLFF,TGTGCCAGCAGTGAAGATGAGTTGCAGGGGGCAACTAATGAAAAACTGTTTTTT
TRBV7-9,TRBJ2-3,NA,once,CSSRGGGGATDTQYF,TGTTCCAGCAGGGGGGGGGGCGGGGCCACAGATACGCAGTATTTT
TRBV20-1,TRBJ2-5,NA,many,CSALTPFRGDQETQYF,TGCAGTGCTCTAACCCCCTTCAGGGGAGACCAAGAGACCCAGTACTTC
TRBV9,TRBJ2-3,TRBD2,many,CASSLRTSGSGTDTQYF,TGTGCCAGCAGCCTCAGGACTAGCGGGAGCGGCACAGATACGCAGTATTTT
TRBV29-1,TRBJ1-2,TRBD1,many,CSVPTGVGYGYTF,TGCAGCGTCCCAACAGGGGTAGGGTATGGCTACACCTTC
TRBV3-1,TRBJ1-5,NA,many,CASSQDVRGQPQHF,TGTGCCAGCAGCCAAGACGTAAGGGGTCAGCCCCAGCATTTT
TRBV6-1,TRBJ2-1,TRBD2,NA,CASAGPTATSGVHNEQFF,TGTGCCAGTGCCGGGCCAACCGCGACTAGCGGGGTACACAATGAGCAGTTCTTT
TRBV28,TRBJ2-7,NA,NA,CASTQGTYEQYF,TGTGCCAGCACCCAAGGCACCTACGAGCAGTACTTC
TRBV5-1,TRBJ2-7,NA,hyperexpanded,CASSLAGVGEQYF,TGCGCCAGCAGCTTGGCGGGGGTAGGGGAGCAGTACTTC
TRBV19,TRBJ1-1,NA,NA,CASRESQYGTEAFF,TGTGCCAGTAGGGAGTCACAGTACGGCACTGAAGCTTTCTTT
TRBV5-1,TRBJ1-2,TRBD1,NA,CASSNPTGDYCYTF,TGCGCCAGCAGCAACCCGACAGGGGACTATTGCTATACCTTC
TRBV29-1,TRBJ2-5,NA,many,CSVEDRGSVAQETQYF,TGCAGCGTTGAAGACCGAGGGTCGGTGGCCCAAGAGACCCAGTACTTC
TRBV5-1,TRBJ2-3,TRBD2,NA,CASSNNLAGDTQYF,TGCGCCAGCAGCAATAATCTAGCGGGCGATACGCAGTATTTT
TRBV12-3/TRBV12-4,TRBJ1-2,NA,many,CASSSGTYGYTF,TGTGCCAGCAGTTCTGGGACCTATGGCTACACCTTC
TRBV7-9,TRBJ2-1,NA,NA,CASSLIVPGNNEQFF,TGTGCCAGCAGCTTAATCGTACCGGGGAACAATGAGCAGTTCTTC
TRBV5-1,TRBJ1-1,NA,few,CASSLAGCADTEAFF,TGCGCCAGCAGCTTGGCCGGGTGCGCTGACACTGAAGCTTTCTTT
TRBV5-1,TRBJ1-5,NA,many,CASSFSGAGNQPQHF,TGCGCCAGCAGCTTCTCGGGGGCCGGCAATCAGCCCCAGCATTTT
TRBV19,TRBJ2-2,TRBD1,NA,CASTLTGGSGELFF,TGTGCCAGTACACTGACAGGGGGCTCCGGGGAGCTGTTTTTT
TRBV28,TRBJ1-3,NA,NA,CASSITNPNTIYF,TGTGCCAGCAGCATTACTAACCCCAACACCATATATTTT
TRBV5-1,TRBJ1-1,TRBD1,many,CASRSGTGEVNTEAFF,TGCGCCAGTAGGTCCGGGACAGGGGAAGTGAACACTGAAGCTTTCTTT
TRBV6-1,TRBJ2-1,TRBD1,NA,CAGEGAVNDQFF,TGTGCCGGAGAGGGGGCTGTCAATGATCAGTTCTTC
TRBV29-1,TRBJ2-7,NA,many,CSVDTQGGHEQYF,TGCAGCGTTGATACGCAGGGTGGGCACGAGCAGTACTTC
TRBV12-3/TRBV12-4,TRBJ1-4,NA,many,CASSFRASQSNEKLFF,TGTGCCAGCAGTTTTCGGGCGAGTCAGAGTAATGAAAAACTGTTTTTT
TRBV18,TRBJ2-2,NA,many,CASSPPGNTGELFF,TGTGCCAGCTCACCCCCAGGGAACACCGGGGAGCTGTTTTTT
TRBV11-2,TRBJ2-7,NA,medium-sized,CASSLERIGASEQYF,TGTGCCAGCAGCTTAGAGAGAATCGGGGCGTCCGAGCAGTACTTC
TRBV20-1,TRBJ2-1,NA,NA,CSSVIGGIYNDQFF,TGCAGTTCTGTTATAGGGGGTATATACAATGACCAGTTCTTC
TRBV3-1,TRBJ2-2,TRBD2,many,CASSQAGLAGGLDTGELFF,TGTGCCAGCAGCCAAGCGGGACTAGCGGGGGGGCTCGACACCGGGGAGCTGTTTTTT
TRBV5-1,TRBJ2-3,NA,NA,CASSLGGVEDTQYF,TGCGCCAGCAGCTTGGGGGGGGTTGAGGATACGCAGTATTTT
TRBV6-2/TRBV6-3,TRBJ2-3,NA,many,CASGFPGTHSTDTQYF,TGTGCCAGCGGTTTTCCCGGGACGCACAGCACAGATACGCAGTATTTT
TRBV20-1,TRBJ2-2,NA,NA,CSDPQPPTTRNTGEMFF,TGCAGTGATCCGCAACCCCCTACGACAAGGAACACCGGGGAGATGTTTTTT
TRBV7-3,TRBJ2-3,NA,NA,CASIFFAGDTQYF,TGTGCCAGCATCTTCTTTGCGGGAGATACGCAGTATTTT
TRBV5-1,TRBJ2-6,NA,NA,CASSTGGGAGANVLTF,TGCGCCAGCAGCACAGGTGGCGGGGCTGGGGCCAACGTCCTGACTTTC
TRBV4-3,TRBJ2-5,NA,many,CASSQDFSGWETQYF,TGCGCCAGCAGCCAAGATTTTTCAGGGTGGGAGACCCAGTACTTC
TRBV20-1,TRBJ2-3,TRBD2,many,CSAGRGAGGYTDTQYF,TGCAGTGCTGGCCGTGGAGCGGGGGGTTACACAGATACGCAGTATTTT
TRBV18,TRBJ1-2,TRBD1,NA,CASSPSLQGAYGYTF,TGTGCCAGCTCACCATCTCTACAGGGGGCTTATGGCTACACCTTC
TRBV7-9,TRBJ2-2,NA,many,CASGVGGTGELFF,TGTGCCTCTGGGGTCGGGGGAACCGGGGAGCTGTTTTTT
TRBV6-1,TRBJ2-7,TRBD2,medium-sized,CASSLGTSGYEQYF,TGTGCCAGCAGCCTCGGGACTAGCGGCTACGAGCAGTACTTC
TRBV11-1,TRBJ1-1,TRBD1,many,CASSPGTGGWYTEAFF,TGTGCCAGCAGCCCAGGGACAGGGGGCTGGTACACTGAAGCTTTCTTT
TRBV6-5,TRBJ2-2,NA,NA,CASSYSYMSDTGELFF,TGTGCCAGCAGTTACTCGTACATGTCGGACACCGGCGAGCTGTTTTTT
TRBV5-1,TRBJ2-3,TRBD2,NA,CASSPRLGGGTDTQYF,TGCGCCAGCAGTCCCCGACTGGGAGGGGGCACAGATACGCAGTATTTT